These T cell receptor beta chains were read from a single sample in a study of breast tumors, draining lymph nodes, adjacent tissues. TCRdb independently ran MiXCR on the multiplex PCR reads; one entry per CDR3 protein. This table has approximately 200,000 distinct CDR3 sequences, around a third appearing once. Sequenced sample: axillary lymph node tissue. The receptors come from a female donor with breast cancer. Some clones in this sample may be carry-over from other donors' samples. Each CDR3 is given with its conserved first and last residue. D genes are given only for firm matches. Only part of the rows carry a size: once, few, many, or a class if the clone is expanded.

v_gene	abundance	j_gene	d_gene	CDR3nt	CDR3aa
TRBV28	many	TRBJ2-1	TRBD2	TGTGCCAGCACCACGGGACTAGCGGGAGGAAATGAGCAGTTCTTC	CASTTGLAGGNEQFF
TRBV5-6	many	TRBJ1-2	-	TGTGCCAGCAGCTTCGGGGATCGCGGGGGGCGACGTGGCTACACCTTC	CASSFGDRGGRRGYTF
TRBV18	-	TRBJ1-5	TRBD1	TGTGCCAGCTCGCCTGGGACAGGGTGGGATCAGCCCCAGCATTTT	CASSPGTGWDQPQHF
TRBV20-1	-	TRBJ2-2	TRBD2	TGCAGTGCTAGAGATGTCACTAGCGTTCGGGGGGAGCTGTTTTTT	CSARDVTSVRGELFF
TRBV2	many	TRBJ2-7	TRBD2	TGTGCCAGCAGGGCCGGGACTAGGTACGAGCAGTACTTC	CASRAGTRYEQYF
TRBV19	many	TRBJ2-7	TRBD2	TGTGCCAGTAGTCCCCAGGGAGGGGCTTCAACCTACGAGCAGTACTTC	CASSPQGGASTYEQYF
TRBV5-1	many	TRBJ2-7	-	TGCGCCAGCAGCTTCGGGGGGACAGTAAGCACACGACCCTACGAGCAGTACTTC	CASSFGGTVSTRPYEQYF
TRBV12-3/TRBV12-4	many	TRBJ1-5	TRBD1	TGTGCCAGCAGTCCGACAGGGTGGATAAATCAGCCCCAGCATTTT	CASSPTGWINQPQHF
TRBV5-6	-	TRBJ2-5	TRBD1	TGTGCCAGCAGCTCTCGGACAGGGGGTGACCAAGAGACCCAGTACTTC	CASSSRTGGDQETQYF
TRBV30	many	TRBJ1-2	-	TGTGCCATTATACCAGCTAACTATGGCTACACCTTC	CAIIPANYGYTF
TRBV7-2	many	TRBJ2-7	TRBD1	TGTGCCAGCAGCTTAGGGGTGAGGACAGGCGAGCAGTACTTC	CASSLGVRTGEQYF
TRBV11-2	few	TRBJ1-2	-	TGTGCCAGCAGCTTAGAAAATAACTATGGCTACACCTTC	CASSLENNYGYTF
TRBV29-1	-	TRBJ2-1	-	TGCAGTGGTGTCTACTCCTACAATGAGCAGTTCTTC	CSGVYSYNEQFF
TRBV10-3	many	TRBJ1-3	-	TGTGCCATCAGTGAAAGGGGGTTCGGAAACACCATATATTTT	CAISERGFGNTIYF
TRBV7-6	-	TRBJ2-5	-	TGTGCCAGCAGCCTGATGGGGACACTGTACCAAGAGACCCAGTACTTC	CASSLMGTLYQETQYF
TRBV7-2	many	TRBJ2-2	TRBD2	TGTGCCAGCAGCTCGACTAGCGGGATCACCGGGGAGCTGTTTTTT	CASSSTSGITGELFF